This T cell receptor (beta chain) was found in a study of cytomegalovirus exposure and HLA in healthy donors. Findings of the study overall: Cytomegalovirus association was assigned to over 150 TCR beta chains.

A remark on this clone: Its antigen is currently unknown.

The CDR3 consists of 16 residues. Trimming pared 3 bases from V and 1 base from J, leaving 15 bases between. Germline CDR1 and CDR2: KGHSH and LQKENI. TCRdb keeps only in-frame clones here, not all; method: immunoSEQ multiplex PCR. The sample has around 250,000 clones, about nine tenths seen once; the top ten hold 3.1%. The chain employs TRBV18 and TRBJ1-1; D remains ambiguous. The specimen was PBMCs. The sequence came from a woman aged 30 to 39 in good health and CMV-seronegative. CDR3 region: CASSPLQKAKNTEAFF. As DNA, the CDR3 is TGTGCCAGCTCACCGTTACAGAAGGCTAAGAACACTGAAGCTTTCTTT.